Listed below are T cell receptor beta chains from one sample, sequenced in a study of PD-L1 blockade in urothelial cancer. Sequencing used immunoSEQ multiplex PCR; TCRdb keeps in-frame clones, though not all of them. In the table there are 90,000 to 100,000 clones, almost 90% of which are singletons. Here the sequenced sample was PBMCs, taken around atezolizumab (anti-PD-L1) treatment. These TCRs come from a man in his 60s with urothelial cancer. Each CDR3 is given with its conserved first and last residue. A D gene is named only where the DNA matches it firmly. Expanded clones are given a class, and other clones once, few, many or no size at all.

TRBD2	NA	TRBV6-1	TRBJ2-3	TGTGCCAGCAGGACTAGCGGGGGAGATACGCAGTATTTT	CASRTSGGDTQYF
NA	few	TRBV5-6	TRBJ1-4	TGTGCCAGCAGCTCGGGAGAAAAACTGTTTTTT	CASSSGEKLFF
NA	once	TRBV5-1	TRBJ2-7	TGCGCCAGCAGCTTGGGGACAGTCTCCTACGAGCAGTACTTC	CASSLGTVSYEQYF
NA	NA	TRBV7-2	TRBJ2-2	TGTGCCAGCAGCTTACTTGGGTCAAGCGAGAACACCGGGGAGCTGTTTTTT	CASSLLGSSENTGELFF
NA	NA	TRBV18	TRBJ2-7	TGTGCCAGCTCACCACCGAATAGGTTCGGGGAGCAGTACTTC	CASSPPNRFGEQYF
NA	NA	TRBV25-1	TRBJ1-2	TGTGCCAGCAGTGATGGGAGATATGGCTACACCTTC	CASSDGRYGYTF
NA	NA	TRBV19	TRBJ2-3	TGTGCCAGTAGGACACCGATGGGCACAGATACGCAGTATTTT	CASRTPMGTDTQYF
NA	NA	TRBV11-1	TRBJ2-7	TGTGCCAGCAGCTTAGATCGATACAGGAGCTCCTACGAGCAGTACTTC	CASSLDRYRSSYEQYF
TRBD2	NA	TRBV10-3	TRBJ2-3	TGTGCCATCAGTGCCGCGACTAGCGGGAGGTCTAGCACAGATACGCAGTATTTT	CAISAATSGRSSTDTQYF
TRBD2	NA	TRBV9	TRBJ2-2	TGTGCCAGCAGCGTAGTAGGGCCGGGACTAGCGGGTCCCGGGGAGCTGTTTTTT	CASSVVGPGLAGPGELFF
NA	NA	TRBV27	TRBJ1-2	TGTGCCAGCAGTTTAGACAGGTCCCCCATCTATGGCTACACCTTC	CASSLDRSPIYGYTF
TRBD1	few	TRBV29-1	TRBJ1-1	TGCAGCGTTGGGCAGGGGGCCGTAGACACTGAAGCTTTCTTT	CSVGQGAVDTEAFF
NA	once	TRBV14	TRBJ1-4	TGTGCCAGCAGCGATGCGGGGATCCGGAGTGAAAAACTGTTTTTT	CASSDAGIRSEKLFF
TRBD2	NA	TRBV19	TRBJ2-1	TGTGCCAGTAGTCGACTAGCGGGAGGGCCGGGTGAGCAGTTCTTC	CASSRLAGGPGEQFF
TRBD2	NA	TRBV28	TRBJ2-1	TGTGCCAGCAGTGTTTCAGTAGCGGGAGTCTCCTCCAATGAGCAGTTCTTC	CASSVSVAGVSSNEQFF
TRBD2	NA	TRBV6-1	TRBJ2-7	TGTGCCAGCAGTGAATGGGGGGGGAGCTCCTACGAGCAGTACTTC	CASSEWGGSSYEQYF
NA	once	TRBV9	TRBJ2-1	TGTGCCAGCAGTGGGGGGGCAGTACAACTTGACAATGAGCAGTTCTTC	CASSGGAVQLDNEQFF